The 13 T cell receptor beta chains below were found in one sample sequenced in a study of blood T cell repertoires in COVID-19. Generated by immunoSEQ multiplex PCR, the TCRdb table keeps only in-frame clones and is missing some. The data contain under 150,000 clones, approximately 85% of them singletons. The specimen sequenced was peripheral blood. These receptor sequences come from a human donor in a cohort sampled during active COVID-19.

V usage is TRBV10-3 and J usage is TRBJ1-1, with D possibly matching TRBD1 (6 bases). Trimming pared 6 bases from V and 1 base from J, leaving 12 bases between. The germline gives CDR1 ENHRY, CDR2 SYGVKD. The length of the CDR3 is 14 residues. For the CDR3, the DNA is TGTGCCATCAGCCCGAGGGGGTCGAACACTGAAGCTTTCTTT. Its protein is CAISPRGSNTEAFF.

The chain couples TRBV18 to TRBJ2-6, with D possibly being TRBD1 (6 bases). Looked up from germline, CDR1 is KGHSH and CDR2 is LQKENI. The CDR3 is made up of 20 amino acids. V was shortened by 4 bases and J by 1 base, with 23 bases between the two germline ends. The CDR3 region has the DNA TGTGCCAGCTCACTTGAATCAGGGGTATTGAGTGGGTCTGGGGCCAACGTCCTGACTTTC. Encoded protein: CASSLESGVLSGSGANVLTF.

The rearrangement links TRBV6-5 to TRBJ1-6, with 7 bases matching TRBD1. The CDR3 is made up of 14 amino acids. Germline V CDR1 and CDR2: MNHEY, SVGAGI. V dropped 5 bases and J dropped 7; count of bases not matched to a gene: 5. The CDR3 nucleotides read TGTGCCAGCAGTATTGACAGGGTCAATTCACCCCTCCACTTT. Amino acid sequence: CASSIDRVNSPLHF.

The chain employs TRBV4-3 and TRBJ1-2; 9 bases are shared with TRBD1. This CDR3 contains 16 residues. The trim removed 3 bases at V and 4 bases at J, leaving 9 bases unmatched. Looked up from germline, CDR1 is LGHNA and CDR2 is YSLEER. The CDR3 sequence is CASSQDSGTGPYGYTF. The CDR3 nucleotides read TGCGCCAGCAGCCAGGATTCCGGGACAGGGCCCTATGGCTACACCTTC.

The gene calls are TRBV6-5 and TRBJ1-6, with a possible D match to TRBD1 (6 bases). V was cut by 5 bases and J by 7 bases, with 12 bases left in between. Germline lookup yields CDR1 MNHEY and CDR2 SVGAGI. The CDR3 spans 14 residues. The CDR3 is CASSRGAKNSPLHF. The CDR3 bases are TGTGCCAGCAGTCGGGGGGCTAAGAATTCACCCCTCCACTTT.

The chain carries TRBV29-1 and TRBJ2-1, with 7 nucleotides matching TRBD1. Germline V lookup: CDR1 SQVTM, CDR2 ANQGSEA. Trimming at V came to 0 bases and at J to 0 bases, leaving 5 bases not matched to a gene. There are 16 residues in the CDR3. CDR3 loop: CSVEDPDRSSYNEQFF. Written as DNA, the CDR3 is TGCAGCGTTGAAGATCCGGACAGGAGCTCCTACAATGAGCAGTTCTTC.

This sequence joins TRBV11-2 and TRBJ2-7; no firm D call. Germline CDR1 reads SGHAT; CDR2 reads FQNNGV. CDR3 size: 13 residues. Trimming shortened V by 7 bases and J by 0 bases, and 10 bases separated the two germline ends. Written as DNA, the CDR3 is TGTGCCAGCAACCAGTACCGCTCCTACGAGCAGTACTTC. Translation: CASNQYRSYEQYF.

V usage is TRBV7-2 and J usage is TRBJ1-3, with 10 bases lining up with TRBD1. The germline gives CDR1 SGHTA, CDR2 FQGNSA. Trimming removed 5 bases from V and 7 bases from J; junction bases left unmatched: 11. The CDR3 has 16 amino acids. CDR3 region: CASSTTGGLPGNTIYF. CDR3 DNA sequence: TGTGCCAGCAGCACGACAGGGGGCTTACCGGGGAACACCATATATTTT.

The chain links TRBV6-5 to TRBJ1-1; 9 bases are shared with TRBD1. Trimming took 10 bases from V and 6 from J; bases not matched to a gene: 9. Germline CDR1 and CDR2: MNHEY and SVGAGI. The CDR3 length is 13 residues. This CDR3 reads CATTGGASSEAFF. The CDR3 DNA reads TGTGCCACCACAGGGGGCGCGTCCTCTGAAGCTTTCTTT.

CDR3 coding DNA: TGCGCCACAAGACAGTTCTCGGCCACTGAAGCTTTCTTT. Translation: CATRQFSATEAFF. The chain combines TRBV10-2 with TRBJ1-1; weak D call: TRBD1 (5 bases). V lost 10 bases and J 4 bases, leaving 16 bases between the germline ends. The CDR3 is 13 amino acids. The germline V gene has CDR1 WSHSY and CDR2 SAAADI.

The V and J genes are TRBV6-5 and TRBJ2-2; TRBD2 aligns across 7 bases. This CDR3 contains 13 residues. Per the germline V gene, CDR1 is MNHEY and CDR2 is SVGAGI. The trim removed 4 bases at V and 6 bases at J, leaving 2 bases unmatched. CDR3 DNA: TGTGCCAGCAGTTGGGGGAGGGCCGGGGAGCTGTTTTTT. This translates into CASSWGRAGELFF.

The chain links TRBV6-2 or TRBV6-3 to TRBJ2-1, with 12 nucleotides matching TRBD2. In germline, CDR1 is MNHEY, CDR2 SVGEGT. The V and J ends lost 2 bases and 6 bases, in that order; junction bases with no gene match: 11. CDR3 length equals 18 residues. CDR3 in DNA: TGTGCCAGCAGTTACGTTCTAGCGGGAGGGCCTGTGGGCAATGAGCAGTTCTTC. This translates into CASSYVLAGGPVGNEQFF.

The chain carries TRBV6-5 and TRBJ1-2, with D tentatively TRBD1 (5 bases). The CDR3 is 14 amino acids. The germline V and J ends were trimmed by 6 bases and 1 base, with 12 bases remaining between them. CDR1 and CDR2 from the germline V gene are MNHEY and SVGAGI. This CDR3 reads CASRTPGGNYGYTF. In DNA, the CDR3 is TGTGCCAGCAGAACCCCGGGGGGTAACTATGGCTACACCTTC.